This paragraph covers one TCR beta chain sequence. The specificity of this receptor is unknown. Per-base qualities were not stored, and no clone one base away is much larger. This entry belongs to a study of T cell changes during pregnancy in multiple sclerosis (dated by TCRdb to the late 2010s). General notes on the study: The study looked at changes in the T cell repertoire across pregnancy in women with multiple sclerosis.

From the cysteine up to the phenylalanine, the CDR3 has a length of 13 residues. The only DNA kept is the CDR3, 39 bases in frame from the first base. CDR1 and CDR2 are read off the germline V gene (reference sequence) as MNHEY and SMNVEV. V and J lose 8 bases and 0 bases, and a span of 10 bases separates them. The library relied on the immunoSEQ multiplex PCR assay. TCRdb took this table from immuneACCESS and kept in-frame rearrangements with V and J called. Such tables lack part of the clones; where checked against another copy, unresolved V genes explain under half of the gap, and the rest is unexplained. The sample has tens of thousands of clones on record, over 80% of them singletons. The ten most abundant clones make up roughly 2% of the sample.

This sequence originates from a female donor in good health, enrolled as a control in a pregnancy study. The source material was peripheral blood, sampled in the third trimester of pregnancy. The chain is assembled from TRBV27 and TRBJ1-1, with an unclear D gene assignment. The CDR3 in this case is CASAIAMNTEAFF. The sequence in DNA is TGTGCCAGCGCCATTGCTATGAACACTGAAGCTTTCTTT.